A selection of T cell receptor beta chains follows, all from one sample in a study of cytomegalovirus exposure and HLA in healthy donors. Only in-frame clones appear in the TCRdb table, and some are missing; sequencing was by immunoSEQ multiplex PCR. Of about 170,000 clones in the sample, approximately 80% were seen once. Sequenced: PBMCs. These receptors all come from a female donor in good health and CMV-seronegative. CDR3s include the opening cysteine and the closing phenylalanine or tryptophan. The D gene is left open where the match is weak. Where a row states a size, it is once, few, many or the class of an expanded clone; other rows omit it.

d_gene: TRBD1; j_gene: TRBJ2-3; v_gene: TRBV23-1; abundance: .; CDR3aa: CARPRGGQGAKTDTQYF; CDR3nt: TGCGCCAGACCCCGGGGGGGACAGGGGGCAAAGACAGATACGCAGTATTTT
d_gene: .; j_gene: TRBJ2-3; v_gene: TRBV2; abundance: .; CDR3aa: CASSEDRGWTDTQYF; CDR3nt: TGTGCCAGCAGTGAAGACCGGGGTTGGACAGATACGCAGTATTTT
d_gene: .; j_gene: TRBJ1-2; v_gene: TRBV5-4; abundance: .; CDR3aa: CASSLEAGSNYGYTF; CDR3nt: TGTGCCAGCAGCTTGGAAGCAGGAAGTAACTATGGCTACACCTTC
d_gene: .; j_gene: TRBJ2-3; v_gene: TRBV6-5; abundance: .; CDR3aa: CASKAGGSTDTQYF; CDR3nt: TGTGCCAGCAAGGCGGGCGGAAGCACAGATACGCAGTATTTT
d_gene: TRBD2; j_gene: TRBJ2-1; v_gene: TRBV10-3; abundance: few; CDR3aa: CAISESRLAGNEQFF; CDR3nt: TGTGCCATCAGTGAGTCTCGTCTAGCGGGGAATGAGCAGTTCTTC
d_gene: .; j_gene: TRBJ2-5; v_gene: TRBV19; abundance: once; CDR3aa: CASSILGSPREETQYF; CDR3nt: TGTGCCAGTAGTATCTTAGGGAGCCCAAGAGAAGAGACCCAGTACTTC
d_gene: .; j_gene: TRBJ1-4; v_gene: TRBV10-3; abundance: .; CDR3aa: CAVKGVLNEKLFF; CDR3nt: TGTGCCGTCAAGGGGGTTCTGAATGAAAAACTGTTTTTT
d_gene: TRBD2; j_gene: TRBJ2-1; v_gene: TRBV9; abundance: .; CDR3aa: CASSALRLREGRNEQFF; CDR3nt: TGTGCCAGCAGCGCCCTCCGCTTGCGGGAGGGTCGGAATGAGCAGTTCTTC
d_gene: TRBD1; j_gene: TRBJ2-7; v_gene: TRBV7-2; abundance: .; CDR3aa: CASSARQGGPYEQYF; CDR3nt: TGTGCCAGCAGCGCCCGACAGGGCGGACCCTACGAGCAGTACTTC
d_gene: .; j_gene: TRBJ1-1; v_gene: TRBV4-1; abundance: .; CDR3aa: CASSRLGGPNTEAFF; CDR3nt: TGCGCCAGCAGCCGGCTGGGGGGGCCCAACACTGAAGCTTTCTTT
d_gene: .; j_gene: TRBJ1-2; v_gene: TRBV6-1; abundance: .; CDR3aa: CASSPGVYGYTF; CDR3nt: TGTGCCAGCAGTCCCGGGGTTTATGGCTACACCTTC
d_gene: TRBD2; j_gene: TRBJ2-1; v_gene: TRBV11-3; abundance: .; CDR3aa: CASSLDLPLAGAGGNEQFF; CDR3nt: TGTGCCAGCAGCTTAGATCTCCCACTAGCGGGAGCCGGCGGGAATGAGCAGTTCTTC
d_gene: TRBD1; j_gene: TRBJ2-2; v_gene: TRBV7-3; abundance: .; CDR3aa: CASSLTGTETGELFF; CDR3nt: TGTGCCAGCAGCTTAACAGGGACAGAGACCGGGGAGCTGTTTTTT
d_gene: .; j_gene: TRBJ2-1; v_gene: TRBV9; abundance: few; CDR3aa: CASTRGATYNEQFF; CDR3nt: TGTGCCAGCACCCGGGGGGCAACTTACAATGAGCAGTTCTTC
d_gene: .; j_gene: TRBJ1-2; v_gene: TRBV19; abundance: once; CDR3aa: CASGLTAATF; CDR3nt: TGTGCCAGCGGACTAACGGCGGCTACCTTC
d_gene: TRBD1; j_gene: TRBJ2-7; v_gene: TRBV27; abundance: .; CDR3aa: CASSFSTGDPGEQYF; CDR3nt: TGTGCCAGCAGTTTTTCCACAGGGGACCCAGGGGAGCAGTACTTC
d_gene: TRBD1; j_gene: TRBJ2-1; v_gene: TRBV7-8; abundance: .; CDR3aa: CASSLGDRVVFNEQFF; CDR3nt: TGTGCCAGCAGCTTGGGAGACAGGGTAGTTTTCAATGAGCAGTTCTTC
d_gene: .; j_gene: TRBJ2-7; v_gene: TRBV9; abundance: .; CDR3aa: CASSVGVSGYEQYF; CDR3nt: TGTGCCAGCAGCGTAGGGGTAAGCGGGTACGAGCAGTACTTC
d_gene: TRBD2; j_gene: TRBJ2-1; v_gene: TRBV4-2; abundance: .; CDR3aa: CASSHGLAGVEQFF; CDR3nt: TGTGCCAGCAGCCACGGACTAGCGGGAGTCGAGCAGTTCTTC
d_gene: .; j_gene: TRBJ2-3; v_gene: TRBV25-1; abundance: .; CDR3aa: CASSEPLTSTDTQYF; CDR3nt: TGTGCCAGCAGTGAGCCACTGACTAGCACAGATACGCAGTATTTT
d_gene: TRBD1; j_gene: TRBJ2-1; v_gene: TRBV5-1; abundance: .; CDR3aa: CASSARTGNNEQFF; CDR3nt: TGCGCCAGCAGCGCACGGACAGGGAACAATGAGCAGTTCTTC
d_gene: .; j_gene: TRBJ1-2; v_gene: TRBV19; abundance: once; CDR3aa: CASTIPGSGGYTF; CDR3nt: TGTGCCAGTACCATTCCAGGGTCGGGCGGCTACACCTTC
d_gene: TRBD2; j_gene: TRBJ2-1; v_gene: TRBV14; abundance: .; CDR3aa: CASSHPYSGGPLDYFF; CDR3nt: TGTGCCAGCAGCCACCCCTATAGCGGGGGCCCGTTGGACTACTTCTTC
d_gene: .; j_gene: TRBJ1-4; v_gene: TRBV28; abundance: .; CDR3aa: CASDDRTATNEKLFF; CDR3nt: TGTGCCAGTGATGACCGGACAGCAACTAATGAAAAACTGTTTTTT
d_gene: .; j_gene: TRBJ1-2; v_gene: TRBV18; abundance: .; CDR3aa: CASSPDRGGWYGYTF; CDR3nt: TGTGCCAGCTCACCCGACCGGGGGGGTTGGTATGGCTACACCTTC
d_gene: TRBD1; j_gene: TRBJ2-3; v_gene: TRBV5-1; abundance: .; CDR3aa: CASSSGTGRATDTQYF; CDR3nt: TGCGCCAGCAGCTCGGGGACAGGGAGGGCCACAGATACGCAGTATTTT
d_gene: .; j_gene: TRBJ2-1; v_gene: TRBV4-3; abundance: .; CDR3aa: CASSQEASSYNEQFF; CDR3nt: TGCGCCAGCAGCCAAGAGGCCTCCTCTTACAATGAGCAGTTCTTC
d_gene: TRBD1; j_gene: TRBJ1-2; v_gene: TRBV30; abundance: .; CDR3aa: CAWSAGGGYTF; CDR3nt: TGTGCCTGGAGTGCAGGGGGGGGCTACACCTTC
d_gene: TRBD2; j_gene: TRBJ2-3; v_gene: TRBV4-3; abundance: few; CDR3aa: CASSQQTSASTDTQYF; CDR3nt: TGCGCCAGCAGCCAACAAACTAGCGCTAGCACAGATACGCAGTATTTT
d_gene: TRBD2; j_gene: TRBJ2-7; v_gene: TRBV29-1; abundance: .; CDR3aa: CSVEVAGGIPYEQYF; CDR3nt: TGCAGCGTTGAGGTAGCGGGAGGGATCCCCTACGAGCAGTACTTC
d_gene: .; j_gene: TRBJ1-1; v_gene: TRBV7-3; abundance: .; CDR3aa: CASSLPGGAEAFF; CDR3nt: TGTGCCAGCAGCTTACCCGGGGGAGCTGAAGCTTTCTTT
d_gene: .; j_gene: TRBJ1-2; v_gene: TRBV6-5; abundance: .; CDR3aa: CASSYGGRDGYTF; CDR3nt: TGTGCCAGCAGTTACGGAGGGAGGGATGGCTACACCTTC
d_gene: .; j_gene: TRBJ2-2; v_gene: TRBV21-1; abundance: .; CDR3aa: CASSKGKYSTGELFF; CDR3nt: TGTGCCAGCAGCAAAGGTAAGTATAGCACCGGGGAGCTGTTTTTT
d_gene: TRBD1; j_gene: TRBJ1-1; v_gene: TRBV29-1; abundance: .; CDR3aa: CSADRDRDTEAFF; CDR3nt: TGCAGCGCCGACCGGGACAGAGACACTGAAGCTTTCTTT
d_gene: TRBD2; j_gene: TRBJ2-1; v_gene: TRBV27; abundance: few; CDR3aa: CASSGYWTSGRNYNEQFF; CDR3nt: TGTGCCAGCAGTGGATACTGGACTAGCGGGAGAAACTACAATGAGCAGTTCTTC
d_gene: TRBD2; j_gene: TRBJ2-7; v_gene: TRBV19; abundance: .; CDR3aa: CASSVLAGGYDEQYF; CDR3nt: TGTGCCAGTAGTGTGCTAGCGGGAGGCTACGACGAGCAGTACTTC
d_gene: TRBD1; j_gene: TRBJ1-2; v_gene: TRBV4-2; abundance: .; CDR3aa: CASSHPAGTGGGYTF; CDR3nt: TGTGCCAGCAGCCACCCCGCCGGGACAGGGGGTGGCTACACCTTC
d_gene: TRBD1; j_gene: TRBJ1-3; v_gene: TRBV4-3; abundance: .; CDR3aa: CASSQDPRGLSGNTIYF; CDR3nt: TGCGCCAGCAGCCAAGATCCCAGGGGGCTATCTGGAAACACCATATATTTT
d_gene: TRBD1; j_gene: TRBJ2-7; v_gene: TRBV11-2; abundance: few; CDR3aa: CASSLFVGTASYEQYF; CDR3nt: TGTGCCAGCAGCCTTTTCGTGGGGACAGCCTCCTACGAGCAGTACTTC
d_gene: TRBD2; j_gene: TRBJ2-7; v_gene: TRBV4-3; abundance: .; CDR3aa: CASSQIAGGTYEQYF; CDR3nt: TGCGCCAGCAGCCAAATAGCGGGGGGGACCTACGAGCAGTACTTC
d_gene: TRBD1; j_gene: TRBJ2-3; v_gene: TRBV6-4; abundance: once; CDR3aa: CASALRGYTDTQYF; CDR3nt: TGTGCCAGCGCCCTCAGGGGGTACACAGATACGCAGTATTTT
d_gene: .; j_gene: TRBJ1-1; v_gene: TRBV7-2; abundance: few; CDR3aa: CASSFLDMNTEAFF; CDR3nt: TGTGCCAGCAGCTTCCTGGACATGAACACTGAAGCTTTCTTT
d_gene: .; j_gene: TRBJ2-4; v_gene: TRBV6-1; abundance: .; CDR3aa: CASSSLWAKNSQYF; CDR3nt: TGTGCCAGCAGTTCCCTTTGGGCCAAAAACAGTCAGTACTTC
d_gene: .; j_gene: TRBJ1-1; v_gene: TRBV2; abundance: .; CDR3aa: CASRNKWGARAFF; CDR3nt: TGTGCCAGCAGAAACAAGTGGGGCGCAAGAGCTTTCTTT
d_gene: .; j_gene: TRBJ2-3; v_gene: TRBV9; abundance: .; CDR3aa: CASSQSLDTQYF; CDR3nt: TGTGCCAGCAGCCAAAGCTTGGATACGCAGTATTTT
d_gene: .; j_gene: TRBJ2-6; v_gene: TRBV21-1; abundance: few; CDR3aa: CASSTWDIPVPGANGLTF; CDR3nt: TGTGCCAGCAGCACGTGGGACATTCCCGTACCTGGGGCCAACGGCCTGACTTTC
d_gene: TRBD2; j_gene: TRBJ2-7; v_gene: TRBV7-8; abundance: .; CDR3aa: CASSLEREAYEQYF; CDR3nt: TGTGCCAGCAGCTTAGAGCGGGAGGCCTACGAGCAGTACTTC
d_gene: .; j_gene: TRBJ1-3; v_gene: TRBV9; abundance: .; CDR3aa: CASSVTDSSGNTIYF; CDR3nt: TGTGCCAGCAGCGTCACGGACAGCTCTGGAAACACCATATATTTT
d_gene: TRBD1; j_gene: TRBJ1-2; v_gene: TRBV2; abundance: .; CDR3aa: CASKLSGQGGSDGYTF; CDR3nt: TGTGCCAGCAAGTTGTCCGGACAGGGAGGGTCGGATGGCTACACCTTC
d_gene: TRBD2; j_gene: TRBJ2-3; v_gene: TRBV6-4; abundance: .; CDR3aa: CASSEKPISGFYKDTQYF; CDR3nt: TGTGCCAGCAGCGAGAAACCAATTAGCGGGTTCTATAAAGATACGCAGTATTTT